The 29 T cell receptor beta chains given below trace back to one sample, sequenced in a study of blood T cell repertoires in COVID-19. The repertoire was sequenced with immunoSEQ multiplex PCR; TCRdb's copy has only in-frame clones and lacks some. The data hold 250,000 to 300,000 clones, with 86% observed a single time. Source material: PBMCs or T cells enriched from blood (not recorded which). The source of these receptors is a man younger than 30 who had recovered from COVID-19.

The chain recombines TRBV12-5 with TRBJ2-5, with TRBD1 matching over 8 bases. The germline CDR1 and CDR2 sequences are LGHNT and FRNRAP. The CDR3 runs to 13 residues. The CDR3 protein is CVSRQGAYETQYF. CDR3 DNA sequence: TGTGTTTCCCGGCAGGGGGCTTATGAGACCCAGTACTTC.

Details on this clone: At one end, the junction sequence differs from germline, possibly due to a read error. The V gene is TRBV6-5, the J gene TRBJ1-1; 9 bases are shared with TRBD1. The CDR3 consists of 14 residues. CDR1 and CDR2 from the germline V gene are MNHEY and SVGAGI. CDR3 region: CASCDRGSAADAFF. The CDR3 bases are TGTGCCAGCTGCGACAGGGGGAGCGCAGCTGACGCTTTCTTT.

The chain recombines TRBV11-2 with TRBJ1-2; 12 bases map to TRBD1. Unmatched junction bases numbered 5, after V lost 5 bases and J lost 7 bases. This CDR3 region has 14 residues. Germline V gene lookup returns CDR1 SGHAT and CDR2 FQNNGV. The CDR3 sequence: CASSQGQGAGGYTF. As DNA, the CDR3 is TGTGCCAGCAGCCAGGGACAGGGGGCCGGTGGCTACACCTTC.

This chain joins TRBV9 and TRBJ2-3, with 9 positions matching TRBD2. The CDR3 extends over 19 amino acids. Per germline, CDR1 SGDLS and CDR2 YYNGEE. V shed 3 bases and J 1 base; nucleotides not matched to a gene: 15. CDR3 DNA sequence: TGTGCCAGCAGCGCACCCGAGGCTAGCGGGATTAGTGGCACAGATACGCAGTATTTT. It is translated as CASSAPEASGISGTDTQYF. Filled out from reference TRBV9 and TRBJ2-3, the complete variable domain reads DSGVTQTPKHLITATGQRVTLRCSPRSGDLSVYWYQQSLDQGLQFLIQYYNGEERAKGNILERFSAQQFPDLHSELNLSSLELGDSALYFCASSAPEASGISGTDTQYFGPGTRLTVL.

The chain joins TRBV10-3 to TRBJ2-1; possible D gene TRBD2, 6 bases. The length of the CDR3 is 16 residues. Germline loops: CDR1 ENHRY, CDR2 SYGVKD. V was pared by 2 bases and J by 2 bases, with 13 bases between. The CDR3 bases are TGTGCCATCAGTGAGGCGGGCGGGGTGCCCTACAATGAGCAGTTCTTC. Protein product: CAISEAGGVPYNEQFF.

Only one count was recorded for this clone. This chain joins TRBV18 and TRBJ1-1; TRBD1 might be the D (6 bases). Germline CDR1 is KGHSH and CDR2 is LQKENI. The length of the CDR3 is 13 residues. The V end was cut by 0 bases, the J end by 6 bases, with 8 bases between. The CDR3 region has the DNA TGTGCCAGCTCACCACCGGCAGGGGCTGAAGCTTTCTTT. The encoded protein is CASSPPAGAEAFF.

The chain carries TRBV7-9 and TRBJ2-7; 9 bases agree with TRBD1. The CDR3 extends over 15 amino acids. Per germline, CDR1 SEHNR and CDR2 FQNEAQ (reference sequence). V gave up 3 bases and J gave up 4 bases; unmatched junction bases: 7. The CDR3 sequence: CASSFPGTGFYEQYF. Written as DNA, the CDR3 is TGTGCCAGCAGCTTCCCCGGGACAGGGTTTTACGAGCAGTACTTC. Filled out from reference TRBV7-9 and TRBJ2-7, the complete variable domain reads DTGVSQNPRHKITKRGQNVTFRCDPISEHNRLYWYRQTLGQGPEFLTYFQNEAQLEKSRLLSDRFSAERPKGSFSTLEIQRTEQGDSAMYLCASSFPGTGFYEQYFGPGTRLTVT.

V usage is TRBV28 and J usage is TRBJ2-1; perhaps TRBD2 as D (6 bases). Germline V CDR1 and CDR2: MDHEN, SYDVKM. The V end lost 6 bases, the J end lost 2 bases, and 23 bases lay between the germline ends. The CDR3 has 18 amino acids. The CDR3 coding sequence is TGTGCCAGCAGCCCCTTCGCGGGACTCCTAACACCCTACAATGAGCAGTTCTTC. Translated, it gives CASSPFAGLLTPYNEQFF.

The CDR3 coding sequence is TGTGCCAGCAGCCTGACAGGACTAGGATTTGGGGAGCAGTTCTTC. Translated: CASSLTGLGFGEQFF. This chain uses TRBV7-3 with TRBJ2-1; TRBD2 is a possible D gene (7 bases). Germline V lookup: CDR1 SGHTA, CDR2 FQGTGA. The germline V and J ends were trimmed by 5 bases and 10 bases, with 21 bases remaining between them. CDR3 length: 15 residues.

This chain joins TRBV2 and TRBJ1-2; D remains ambiguous. Germline V gives CDR1 SNHLY, CDR2 FYNNEI. The CDR3 runs 14 residues. The V and J ends lost 3 bases and 8 bases respectively, with 16 bases between them. The CDR3 loop reads CASSDGRGTGGYTF. CDR3 sequence (DNA): TGTGCCAGCAGTGACGGTAGAGGCACGGGAGGCTACACCTTC.

This clone appeared a single time. The rearrangement joins TRBV24-1 to TRBJ2-3; no clear D. CDR1 and CDR2 from the germline V gene are KGHDR and SFDVKD. The CDR3 loop spans 15 amino acids. Trimming pared 3 bases from V and 2 bases from J, leaving 11 bases between. Here the CDR3 DNA reads TGTGCCACCAGTGATCCTAGTCCCAACACAGATACGCAGTATTTT. The encoded protein is CATSDPSPNTDTQYF.

The rearrangement links TRBV28 to TRBJ1-6; a weak D match, TRBD1 (6 bases). This CDR3 contains 14 residues. Germline V CDR1 and CDR2: MDHEN, SYDVKM. Deletions cut 7 bases from V and 9 bases from J, with 16 bases between. As DNA, the CDR3 is TGTGCCAGCAAGGTCGGACAGACTGTTTCACCCCTCCACTTT. Translation: CASKVGQTVSPLHF.

The rearrangement uses TRBV4-1 and TRBJ2-1, with no clear D. The V end lost 1 base, the J end lost 9 bases, and 7 bases lay between the germline ends. This CDR3 region has 12 residues. Per the germline V gene, CDR1 is MGHRA and CDR2 is YSYEKL. The CDR3 loop reads CASSQVESEQFF. CDR3 nucleotides: TGCGCCAGCAGCCAAGTTGAGAGTGAGCAGTTCTTC.

The V gene is TRBV7-9, the J gene TRBJ1-2; TRBD1 matches 8 bases. The junction had 9 bases not matched to a gene; V was cut back by 5 bases and J by 4 bases. CDR1 SEHNR and CDR2 FQNEAQ come from the germline V gene (reference sequence). The CDR3 covers 15 residues. This CDR3 reads CASSHGQGAPYGYTF. CDR3 sequence (DNA): TGTGCCAGCAGCCACGGACAGGGTGCCCCCTATGGCTACACCTTC. Complete variable domain (other parts from reference TRBV7-9 and TRBJ1-2): DTGVSQNPRHKITKRGQNVTFRCDPISEHNRLYWYRQTLGQGPEFLTYFQNEAQLEKSRLLSDRFSAERPKGSFSTLEIQRTEQGDSAMYLCASSHGQGAPYGYTFGSGTRLTVV.

The gene calls are TRBV2 and TRBJ1-5, with D possibly TRBD1 on 5 matching bases. Trimming left V 4 bases short and J 7 bases short, with 14 bases between. Per the germline V gene, CDR1 is SNHLY and CDR2 is FYNNEI. There are 14 residues in the CDR3. CDR3 in amino acids: CASSGVQGRQPQHF. CDR3 DNA: TGTGCCAGCAGTGGGGTGCAGGGCCGGCAGCCCCAGCATTTT.

This chain uses TRBV5-5 with TRBJ1-3; tentative D call: TRBD1 (5 bases). V lost 1 base, J lost 4 bases, and 12 bases lay in between. Germline V gives CDR1 SGHKS, CDR2 YYEKEE (reference sequence). The CDR3 contains 15 residues. CDR3 sequence reads: CASSLSTGLGNTIYF. In DNA, the CDR3 is TGTGCCAGCAGCTTGTCCACAGGTCTCGGAAACACCATATATTTT.

V usage is TRBV6-5 and J usage is TRBJ2-2, with 10 bases aligning to TRBD2. Per the germline V gene, CDR1 is MNHEY and CDR2 is SVGAGI. The CDR3 has 16 residues. The trim removed 2 bases at V and 6 bases at J, leaving 6 bases unmatched. Written as DNA, the CDR3 is TGTGCCAGCAGTTACCAAGCGGGGGGGCCCCCCGGGGAGCTGTTTTTT. Encoded protein: CASSYQAGGPPGELFF.

The CDR3 bases are TGTGCCAGCAGCTTACATCGGTCAGGGTATCAGCCCCAGCATTTT. This gives the protein CASSLHRSGYQPQHF. The rearrangement uses TRBV7-2 and TRBJ1-5; a possible D gene is TRBD1 (5 bases). The length of the CDR3 is 15 residues. Trimming took off 2 bases at V and 5 bases at J, with 13 bases between the two ends. Germline values: CDR1 SGHTA, CDR2 FQGNSA.

The chain combines TRBV7-8 with TRBJ1-5; possible D gene TRBD1, 6 bases. V lost 0 bases and J 3 bases, leaving 15 bases between the germline ends. Germline V lookup: CDR1 SGHVS, CDR2 FQNEAQ. The CDR3 has 17 amino acids. CDR3 bases: TGTGCCAGCAGCTTAGCAACCCTTGCGGGGGCCAATCAGCCCCAGCATTTT. Residues: CASSLATLAGANQPQHF.

This clone showed up many times. V and J are TRBV19 and TRBJ1-2; 9 bases align to TRBD1. Germline CDR1 and CDR2: LNHDA and SQIVND (reference sequence). V lost 6 bases, J lost 8 bases, and 10 bases stayed unmatched. CDR3 length: 14 residues. The CDR3 nucleotides read TGTGCCAGTAGCCCCTGGGGGACAGGGATCGGCTACACCTTC. Translation: CASSPWGTGIGYTF.

The V and J genes are TRBV7-9 and TRBJ2-2; D not resolved. The CDR3 has 13 residues. In germline, CDR1 is SEHNR, CDR2 FQNEAQ (reference sequence). Trimming stripped 5 bases from V and 3 bases from J, with 7 bases between. The CDR3, as DNA: TGTGCCAGCAGCGTACAAGACACCGGGGAGCTGTTTTTT. Translated, it gives CASSVQDTGELFF. The full variable domain, rest sourced from reference TRBV7-9 and TRBJ2-2, is DTGVSQNPRHKITKRGQNVTFRCDPISEHNRLYWYRQTLGQGPEFLTYFQNEAQLEKSRLLSDRFSAERPKGSFSTLEIQRTEQGDSAMYLCASSVQDTGELFFGEGSRLTVL.

V gene TRBV27 combines with J gene TRBJ2-3, with TRBD1 identical over 7 bases. CDR1 and CDR2 from the germline V gene are MNHEY and SMNVEV (reference sequence). This CDR3 is 15 amino acids long. Trimming removed 6 bases from V and 3 bases from J; junction bases left unmatched: 9. The CDR3 here is CASRWTGLTTDTQYF. For the CDR3, the DNA is TGTGCCAGCAGATGGACAGGTCTTACTACAGATACGCAGTATTTT.

The CDR3 here is CASSFGQGRNEQYF. Written as DNA, the CDR3 is TGTGCCAGCAGCTTCGGACAGGGTCGAAACGAGCAGTACTTC. V is TRBV7-8 and J is TRBJ2-7; 8 nucleotides agree with TRBD1. Trimming at V came to 3 bases and at J to 5 bases, leaving 6 bases not matched to a gene. The CDR3 sequence is 14 residues long. CDR1 and CDR2 from the germline V gene are SGHVS and FQNEAQ.

About this clone itself: This same CDR3 is encoded by further DNA sequences in the sample. The V gene is TRBV5-1, the J gene TRBJ2-3; 9 nucleotides align to TRBD2. J gave up 4 bases and V 2 bases, and 2 bases lay outside the gene matches. Germline V gives CDR1 SGHRS, CDR2 YFSETQ. CDR3 size: 14 residues. The CDR3 region is CASSFSGGADTQYF. The CDR3 bases are TGCGCCAGCAGCTTTAGCGGGGGTGCAGATACGCAGTATTTT.

The chain is built from TRBV18 and TRBJ2-5; D unresolved. Germline V CDR1 and CDR2: KGHSH, LQKENI. The CDR3 spans 14 residues. V lost 0 bases to trimming and J lost 3 bases, with 8 bases between them. The CDR3 coding sequence is TGTGCCAGCTCACCACCTTTTACAAAAGAGACCCAGTACTTC. Encoded protein: CASSPPFTKETQYF.

This clone was detected only a few times. The V and J genes are TRBV5-5 and TRBJ2-7; 7 bases align to TRBD2. Germline-derived CDR1 and CDR2 are SGHKS and YYEKEE (reference sequence). The CDR3 has 15 residues. V lost 2 bases to trimming and J lost 0 bases; unmatched junction nucleotides: 5. The CDR3 spells CASSFAGVSSYEQYF. The CDR3, as DNA: TGTGCCAGCAGCTTTGCGGGGGTATCCTCCTACGAGCAGTACTTC.

This clone was detected only a few times. The chain couples TRBV27 to TRBJ1-6; a weak D match, TRBD1 (6 bases). V lost 5 bases and J lost 8, with 13 bases in between. The CDR3 contains 14 residues. CDR1 MNHEY and CDR2 SMNVEV come from the germline V gene (reference sequence). The CDR3 here is CASSPTDRYSPLHF. The CDR3 region has the DNA TGTGCCAGCAGTCCTACCGACAGGTATTCACCCCTCCACTTT.

CDR3: CASSLDSGGAFYYEQYF. Written as DNA, the CDR3 is TGCGCCAGCAGCTTGGACAGCGGGGGGGCCTTTTACTACGAGCAGTACTTC. The chain links TRBV5-1 to TRBJ2-7, with 10 bases that match TRBD2. There are 17 residues in the CDR3. The germline gives CDR1 SGHRS, CDR2 YFSETQ. V dropped 0 bases and J dropped 3; count of bases not matched to a gene: 9. Filled out from reference TRBV5-1 and TRBJ2-7, the complete variable domain reads KAGVTQTPRYLIKTRGQQVTLSCSPISGHRSVSWYQQTPGQGLQFLFEYFSETQRNKGNFPGRFSGRQFSNSRSEMNVSTLELGDSALYLCASSLDSGGAFYYEQYFGPGTRLTVT.

The J gene is TRBJ1-2, the V gene TRBV30; the match to TRBD1 covers 10 bases. V was clipped by 5 bases and J by 8 bases; unmatched bases: 8. The V gene's germline CDR1 is GTSNPN and CDR2 SVGIG (reference sequence). The CDR3 covers 13 residues. The CDR3 loop is CAWGTGDARGYTF. The DNA for the CDR3 is TGTGCCTGGGGGACAGGGGATGCGCGAGGCTACACCTTC. The complete variable domain, with remaining parts taken from reference TRBV30 and TRBJ1-2, reads SQTIHQWPATLVQPVGSPLSLECTVEGTSNPNLYWYRQAAGRGLQLLFYSVGIGQISSEVPQNLSASRPQDRQFILSSKKLLLSDSGFYLCAWGTGDARGYTFGSGTRLTVV.